This TCR beta chain was found in a study of vaccination effects on CD4 cells after COVID-19. The wider study: Each person got two doses of an mRNA SARS-CoV-2 vaccine, BNT162b2 or mRNA-1273.

ViraFEST assay sequencing came after antigen-specific CD4+ T cells were expanded with viral peptide pools. Cultured cells yielded isolated CD4+ T cells after roughly 11 days. Vaccine recipients, nucleocapsid antibody negative, had no prior SARS-CoV-2 infection. Cultures of 2 million or so PBMC per well contained about 10 IU/ml IL-2 plus 10 ug/ml peptides. General observations from the study: Clones induced by infection and by vaccine showed marked clonal contraction late after vaccination. In the study, convalescent patients were few, and early post-infection timepoints were absent.

This clone was counted only a few times. What it binds is not known. TCRdb's table, derived via immunoSEQ multiplex PCR, lists solely in-frame clones and lacks some. Of around 55,000 clones listed, 55% to 75% are singletons. CDR3 length: 13 residues. The germline V gene encodes CDR1 MNHNY and CDR2 SVGAGI (reference sequence). Trimming pared 6 bases from V and 0 bases from J, leaving 6 bases between. Sequences were derived from CD4+ T cells from PBMCs cultured with SARS-CoV-2 spike peptides, sampled before COVID-19 vaccination. The chain combines TRBV6-6 with TRBJ1-5; D ambiguous. The receptor was isolated from a human donor who received a COVID-19 vaccine. Here the CDR3 DNA reads TGTGCCAGCAGCCTCCATAGCAATCAGCCCCAGCATTTT. It yields the protein CASSLHSNQPQHF.